This T cell receptor (beta chain) was sequenced for a study of T cells in Graves' hyperthyroidism and ophthalmopathy. About the study: Peripheral blood was obtained at initial diagnosis, preceding any treatment.

TCR beta CDR3 regions were amplified from RNA transcripts. Carried out on the TCR CDR3, a first-round RT-PCR used the HTBI primer set. TCRdb reprocessed the multiplex PCR reads via MiXCR and lists one record per CDR3 protein. The data contain around 520,000 distinct CDR3 sequences, under 15% of them singletons. This clonotype was detected only a few times. Reasons for excluding patients were uncontrolled infection, other autoimmune disease, pregnancy or lactation. Trimming stripped 1 base from V and 8 bases from J, with 14 bases between. This CDR3 is 14 amino acids long. Germline-derived CDR1 and CDR2 are MGHRA and YSYEKL.

The receptor was isolated from a woman aged 18-35 years with Graves' hyperthyroidism. The sample comprised blood. V gene TRBV4-1 combines with J gene TRBJ1-2; D not certain. The CDR3: CASSQGLAAEGYTF. In nucleotides, the CDR3 is TGCGCCAGCAGCCAAGGACTCGCGGCGGAAGGCTACACCTTC.